These T cell receptor beta chains were read from a single sample in a study of CD8 T cells in Susac syndrome. TCRdb independently ran MiXCR on the immunoSEQ multiplex PCR reads; one entry per CDR3 protein. The data contain over 350,000 distinct CDR3 sequences, more than 80% of them singletons. The sequenced material came from CD8+ T cells from PBMCs. The receptor set was obtained from a human donor with multiple sclerosis. The CDR3 runs from the conserved cysteine through the conserved F or W. The order of the fields is J gene, clone size, D gene, V gene, CDR3 DNA, CDR3 protein. The D gene is left open where the match is weak. Size tells how often a clone was seen (once, few, many) or the class of an expanded clone, and some rows leave it out.

J: TRBJ1-1; size: .; D: TRBD1; V: TRBV27; DNA: TGTGCCAGCAGACCTCAGGGGGCCAACACTGAAGCTTTCTTT; CDR3: CASRPQGANTEAFF
J: TRBJ2-7; size: once; D: .; V: TRBV5-1; DNA: TGCGCCAGCAGCTTGGGTGGGGTTGAGGGCTACGAGCAGTACTTC; CDR3: CASSLGGVEGYEQYF
J: TRBJ2-7; size: few; D: .; V: TRBV4-1; DNA: TGCGCCAGCAGCCAAGTATCCCACGAGCAGTACTTC; CDR3: CASSQVSHEQYF
J: TRBJ1-1; size: .; D: .; V: TRBV6-1; DNA: TGTGCCAGCAGTGAGGAGGAGGGGGGCACTGAAGCTTTCTTT; CDR3: CASSEEEGGTEAFF
J: TRBJ2-1; size: .; D: TRBD1; V: TRBV5-1; DNA: TGCGCCAGCAGCTTACGGACAGGGTTGTATGAGCAGTTCTTC; CDR3: CASSLRTGLYEQFF
J: TRBJ2-1; size: once; D: TRBD2; V: TRBV20-1; DNA: TGCAGTGCTAGGGTTAGGACTAGCGGGAGCTACAATGAGCAGTTCTTC; CDR3: CSARVRTSGSYNEQFF
J: TRBJ1-1; size: .; D: .; V: TRBV5-1; DNA: TGCGCCAGCAGCGGACCCGATAAAGGGGCCCTCATGAACACTGAAGCTTTCTTT; CDR3: CASSGPDKGALMNTEAFF
J: TRBJ2-7; size: .; D: .; V: TRBV27; DNA: TGTGCCAGCAGTCCGGCAGACTCCTACGAGCAGTACTTC; CDR3: CASSPADSYEQYF
J: TRBJ2-3; size: .; D: TRBD1; V: TRBV20-1; DNA: TGCAGTGCTCCGGGACAGCACACAGATACGCAGTATTTT; CDR3: CSAPGQHTDTQYF
J: TRBJ2-1; size: .; D: .; V: TRBV3-1; DNA: TGTGCCAGCAGCTTCGGTGAACTAGACCACAATGAGCAGTTCTTC; CDR3: CASSFGELDHNEQFF
J: TRBJ2-7; size: .; D: TRBD2; V: TRBV7-6; DNA: TGTGCCAGCAGCCCGGGCGGTCGGCTAGCGGACGAGCAGTACTTC; CDR3: CASSPGGRLADEQYF
J: TRBJ1-2; size: .; D: TRBD1; V: TRBV7-9; DNA: TGTGCCAGCAGCTTAACCGACAGGGATGGCTACACCTTC; CDR3: CASSLTDRDGYTF
J: TRBJ2-7; size: .; D: .; V: TRBV7-9; DNA: TGTGCCAGCAGCTTACCTCCGAACGAGCAGTACTTC; CDR3: CASSLPPNEQYF
J: TRBJ2-1; size: .; D: .; V: TRBV7-9; DNA: TGTGCCAGCAGCTTAGCGGGCGGGATAGCCTACAATGAGCAGTTCTTC; CDR3: CASSLAGGIAYNEQFF
J: TRBJ1-3; size: .; D: TRBD1; V: TRBV7-9; DNA: TGTGCCAGCAGCTTCCACGGGACAGAAAGCTCTGGAAACACCATATATTTT; CDR3: CASSFHGTESSGNTIYF
J: TRBJ2-7; size: .; D: .; V: TRBV9; DNA: TGTGCCAGCAGCGTCTTTAGCGGAGATCGTTACGAGCAGTACTTC; CDR3: CASSVFSGDRYEQYF
J: TRBJ1-2; size: .; D: .; V: TRBV29-1; DNA: TGCAGCGTTGAATTGGCAGGGGTTAACTATGGCTACACCTTC; CDR3: CSVELAGVNYGYTF
J: TRBJ2-2; size: .; D: TRBD2; V: TRBV6-5; DNA: TGTGCCAGCAGTTACTCGACGCCTAGCGGATTTCCCGGGGAGCTGTTTTTT; CDR3: CASSYSTPSGFPGELFF
J: TRBJ1-1; size: .; D: .; V: TRBV28; DNA: TGTGCCAGCAGGCCGGGATACACTGAAGCTTTCTTT; CDR3: CASRPGYTEAFF
J: TRBJ2-1; size: .; D: TRBD2; V: TRBV12-3/TRBV12-4; DNA: TGTGCCAGCAGTTTTTGGACTAGCGGGAGTTTATCTATGGGCAATGAGCAGTTCTTC; CDR3: CASSFWTSGSLSMGNEQFF
J: TRBJ1-5; size: .; D: TRBD1; V: TRBV6-4; DNA: TGTGCCAGCAGTGAGACAGGGGAGGGCAATCAGCCCCAGCATTTT; CDR3: CASSETGEGNQPQHF
J: TRBJ2-1; size: few; D: .; V: TRBV19; DNA: TGTGCCAGTAGCCCACTGGGGGGAAGCTCCTACAATGAGCAGTTCTTC; CDR3: CASSPLGGSSYNEQFF
J: TRBJ2-3; size: once; D: .; V: TRBV12-3/TRBV12-4; DNA: TGTGCCAGCAGTCCCCGGAGCGAGGGCACAGATACGCAGTATTTT; CDR3: CASSPRSEGTDTQYF
J: TRBJ1-1; size: few; D: TRBD1; V: TRBV27; DNA: TGTGCCAGCAGTCAGATCGGGACAGGGAACACTGAAGCTTTCTTT; CDR3: CASSQIGTGNTEAFF
J: TRBJ2-7; size: few; D: .; V: TRBV27; DNA: TGTGCCAGCACACCACGGAGCTCCTACGAGCAGTACTTC; CDR3: CASTPRSSYEQYF
J: TRBJ2-5; size: .; D: TRBD1; V: TRBV6-1; DNA: TGTGCCAGCAGTGGGACAGGGGGGTACCAAGAGACCCAGTACTTC; CDR3: CASSGTGGYQETQYF
J: TRBJ1-4; size: once; D: .; V: TRBV10-2; DNA: TGCGCCAGCGGGGAGGATCCAACTAATGAAAAACTGTTTTTT; CDR3: CASGEDPTNEKLFF
J: TRBJ2-1; size: .; D: TRBD2; V: TRBV5-6; DNA: TGTGCCAGCAGATCCTACCCTAGCGGGGGGGCCGGGGAGCAGTTCTTC; CDR3: CASRSYPSGGAGEQFF
J: TRBJ2-3; size: once; D: TRBD2; V: TRBV7-2; DNA: TGTGCCAGCAGCTTAGGGCTAGCGGGGCCGGCAGATACGCAGTATTTT; CDR3: CASSLGLAGPADTQYF
J: TRBJ1-5; size: few; D: .; V: TRBV6-1; DNA: TGTGCCAGCAGTGAAGCCGGAGGGGAGCGAAGTCAGCCCCAGCATTTT; CDR3: CASSEAGGERSQPQHF
J: TRBJ1-6; size: .; D: .; V: TRBV10-3; DNA: TGTGCCATCGGAACAGGGAAGGTCAATTCACCCCTCCACTTT; CDR3: CAIGTGKVNSPLHF
J: TRBJ2-5; size: .; D: .; V: TRBV20-1; DNA: TGCAGTGCTAGAGATCGCGGCCTGGACGCGGAGACCCAGTACTTC; CDR3: CSARDRGLDAETQYF
J: TRBJ2-3; size: .; D: .; V: TRBV9; DNA: TGTGCCAGCAGCGTAGGCGGCGGGACGGCAGATACGCAGTATTTT; CDR3: CASSVGGGTADTQYF
J: TRBJ2-2; size: .; D: TRBD1; V: TRBV12-3/TRBV12-4; DNA: TGTGCCAGCAGCCCGACAGGGGATTCCACCGGGGAGCTGTTTTTT; CDR3: CASSPTGDSTGELFF
J: TRBJ2-2; size: .; D: .; V: TRBV2; DNA: TGTGCCAGGGGGTCCTTCACCGGGGAGCTGTTTTTT; CDR3: CARGSFTGELFF
J: TRBJ1-2; size: .; D: .; V: TRBV5-1; DNA: TGCGCCAGCAGCTCCGGGAGTAACTATGGCTACACCTTC; CDR3: CASSSGSNYGYTF
J: TRBJ2-7; size: once; D: .; V: TRBV4-1; DNA: TGCGCCAGCAGCTTCGACAGCCAGTACGAGCAGTACTTC; CDR3: CASSFDSQYEQYF
J: TRBJ2-2; size: .; D: .; V: TRBV7-6; DNA: TGTGCCAGCAGCTTAGTCCCGGCGAGGGCAAACACCGGGGAGCTGTTTTTT; CDR3: CASSLVPARANTGELFF
J: TRBJ2-2; size: .; D: .; V: TRBV3-1; DNA: TGTGCCAGCAACGACGCTGCGGGAACCGGGGAGCTGTTTTTT; CDR3: CASNDAAGTGELFF
J: TRBJ2-5; size: once; D: .; V: TRBV7-9; DNA: TGTGCCAGCAGCGCCCCGCCTCTGGAATGCGAGTACTTC; CDR3: CASSAPPLECEYF
J: TRBJ1-5; size: .; D: .; V: TRBV4-1; DNA: TGCGCCAGCAGCCAAGTAGTCGTGGCCACCCAGCCCCAGCATTTT; CDR3: CASSQVVVATQPQHF
J: TRBJ1-2; size: .; D: .; V: TRBV7-9; DNA: TGTGCCAGCGGCGTGGTTGAAAGTAACTATGGCTACACCTTC; CDR3: CASGVVESNYGYTF
J: TRBJ2-2; size: .; D: TRBD1; V: TRBV2; DNA: TGTGCCAGCGAGAGAGGGACAGGGAGCACCGGGGAGCTGTTTTTT; CDR3: CASERGTGSTGELFF
J: TRBJ1-6; size: .; D: TRBD1; V: TRBV6-1; DNA: TGTGCCAGCAGTGACGCCCCGGCAGGGGGCGCTTTCCTAATTTCACCCCTCCACTTT; CDR3: CASSDAPAGGAFLISPLHF
J: TRBJ2-7; size: .; D: .; V: TRBV6-5; DNA: TGTGCCAGCAGTAACGCAGGGGAACCAAGGGAGCAGTACTTC; CDR3: CASSNAGEPREQYF
J: TRBJ1-1; size: .; D: .; V: TRBV25-1; DNA: TGTGCCAGCAGTGAATACGGGATATCTTTCTTT; CDR3: CASSEYGISFF
J: TRBJ1-1; size: few; D: .; V: TRBV6-6; DNA: TGTGCCAGCGGGAGGAACACTGAAGCTTTCTTT; CDR3: CASGRNTEAFF
J: TRBJ1-1; size: .; D: TRBD1; V: TRBV2; DNA: TGTGCCAGCAGTGAGGAGGGGACAGATAACACTGAAGCTTTCTTT; CDR3: CASSEEGTDNTEAFF
J: TRBJ2-7; size: few; D: .; V: TRBV14; DNA: TGTGCCAGCAGCCAAACGGTGTTTTATGGGGAGCAGTACTTC; CDR3: CASSQTVFYGEQYF
J: TRBJ2-3; size: .; D: TRBD2; V: TRBV10-3; DNA: TGTGCCATCAGTGAGTCCCCCGCGGGAGGGCCGGGAGATACGCAGTATTTT; CDR3: CAISESPAGGPGDTQYF
J: TRBJ1-2; size: .; D: .; V: TRBV29-1; DNA: TGCAGCGTTGAGGGGGACATCGGTGGACTGGGTGGCTACACCTTC; CDR3: CSVEGDIGGLGGYTF
J: TRBJ1-2; size: .; D: .; V: TRBV30; DNA: TGTGCCTGGAGTGTAAGCCGGGGTGGCTACACCTTC; CDR3: CAWSVSRGGYTF
J: TRBJ2-7; size: .; D: .; V: TRBV19; DNA: TGTGCCAGTAGTACTCAAGTGGGGCTAGCTATCGAGCAGTACTTC; CDR3: CASSTQVGLAIEQYF
J: TRBJ2-7; size: .; D: .; V: TRBV6-1; DNA: TGTGCCAGCACCCTTCTGGGGGAGCAGTACTTC; CDR3: CASTLLGEQYF
J: TRBJ2-7; size: .; D: .; V: TRBV10-3; DNA: TGTGCCACCCTGGGGTCCAATTCTTACGAGCAGTACTTC; CDR3: CATLGSNSYEQYF
J: TRBJ2-3; size: .; D: .; V: TRBV5-5; DNA: TGTGCCAGCAGCTCCTGGCTACAGGAGGATTTT; CDR3: CASSSWLQEDF
J: TRBJ1-1; size: .; D: .; V: TRBV6-1; DNA: TGTGCCAGCACGGGCATGAACACTGAAGCTTTCTTT; CDR3: CASTGMNTEAFF
J: TRBJ1-5; size: once; D: .; V: TRBV6-4; DNA: TGTGCCAGCAGTGACTTGTCAGGGCATCAGCCCCAGCATTTT; CDR3: CASSDLSGHQPQHF